These 9 T cell receptor beta chains were sequenced from one sample in a study of T cell responses to AZD1222 COVID-19 vaccine (dated by TCRdb to about 2021). The library was prepared using the immunoSEQ multiplex PCR assay. Held by TCRdb, this immuneACCESS table contains in-frame sequences only and omits some clones. Under half of the omission traces to an unresolved V gene where checked; the cause of the rest is unknown. This sample holds about 140,000 clones; 85% to 95% were observed only once. The ten largest make up over 0.85% of the sample. The label giving this sample's time point can be read as: baseline before first vaccination. In light of the paper, this sample's treatment or condition label describes: meningococcal conjugate vaccine given as trial control. The sample in question was peripheral blood, obtained on day 0 of MenACWY control vaccination. Receptors originate from an adult in good health.

This clone was observed once. The gene calls are TRBV6-4 and TRBJ1-2; D is unresolved. V lost 0 bases to trimming and J lost 8 bases, with 10 bases between them. CDR3 length equals 13 residues. In germline, CDR1 is MRHNA, CDR2 SNTAGT. CDR3 sequence (DNA): TGTGCCAGCAGTGACTCGAAACTGGAAGGCTACACCTTC. As protein: CASSDSKLEGYTF.

The rearrangement uses TRBV7-8 and TRBJ2-5, with D uncertain. Germline values: CDR1 SGHVS, CDR2 FQNEAQ. The CDR3 contains 13 residues. Trimming stripped 5 bases from V and 1 base from J, with 8 bases between. CDR3 sequence (DNA): TGTGCCAGCAGCCCTTGGGGCCAAGAGACCCAGTACTTC. This translates into CASSPWGQETQYF.

This chain connects TRBV7-9 to TRBJ2-1; TRBD2 matches 7 bases. CDR3 size: 14 residues. CDR1 and CDR2 from the germline V gene are SEHNR and FQNEAQ (reference sequence). Trimming cost V 7 bases and J 0 bases; bases outside gene matches: 3. CDR3 amino acids: CASTGGNSYNEQFF. For the CDR3, the DNA is TGTGCCAGCACCGGGGGGAACTCCTACAATGAGCAGTTCTTC.

The V call is TRBV19, the J call TRBJ2-4; maybe TRBD2 (6 bases). Trimming shortened V by 2 bases and J by 1 base, and 6 bases separated the two germline ends. CDR3 length: 14 amino acids. The germline V gene encodes CDR1 LNHDA and CDR2 SQIVND (reference sequence). The chain's CDR3 is CASSIRGAKNIQYF. DNA of the CDR3: TGTGCCAGTAGTATACGGGGGGCCAAAAACATTCAGTACTTC.

This chain links TRBV19 with TRBJ1-5; D unclear. CDR1 and CDR2 from the germline V gene are LNHDA and SQIVND (reference sequence). V gave up 4 bases and J gave up 10 bases, with 14 bases separating them. This CDR3 has 13 residues. The CDR3, as DNA: TGTGCCAGTAGTAGACGGACGGCGGAACCCCAGCATTTT. Amino acid sequence: CASSRRTAEPQHF.

The chain couples TRBV4-1 to TRBJ1-6; possible D gene TRBD1, 5 bases. Germline V gene lookup returns CDR1 MGHRA and CDR2 YSYEKL. The CDR3 spans 15 residues. V was trimmed by 3 bases and J by 10 bases, leaving 16 bases between them. CDR3 region: CASSHPRGDDSPLHF. CDR3 nucleotide sequence: TGCGCCAGCAGCCATCCGAGAGGGGATGACTCACCCCTCCACTTT.

About this clone: The same CDR3 can be traced to other DNA sequences in this sample. V and J are TRBV9 and TRBJ2-5; no firm D call. This CDR3 is built from 14 residues. Trimming took 0 bases from V and 1 from J, leaving 7 bases between them. The germline gives CDR1 SGDLS, CDR2 YYNGEE. CDR3 sequence: CASSVGTSQETQYF. In nucleotides, the CDR3 is TGTGCCAGCAGCGTAGGGACCTCCCAAGAGACCCAGTACTTC.

The count of this clone is one. The V and J genes are TRBV5-4 and TRBJ2-3, with 7 bases identical to TRBD1. The CDR3 runs 13 residues. Germline loops: CDR1 SGHNT, CDR2 YYREEE (reference sequence). V shed 9 bases and J 1 base; nucleotides not matched to a gene: 5. The CDR3 DNA is TGTGCCATTTTCGGACAGGGCACAGATACGCAGTATTTT. Protein product: CAIFGQGTDTQYF.

CDR3 protein: CASAPGLAGTYEQYF. The CDR3 DNA follows: TGTGCCAGCGCACCGGGACTAGCGGGTACCTACGAGCAGTACTTC. The chain carries TRBV7-9 and TRBJ2-7; TRBD2 matches 12 bases. The CDR3 totals 15 residues. J was trimmed by 2 bases and V by 8 bases; bases with no gene match: 7. In germline, CDR1 is SEHNR, CDR2 FQNEAQ (reference sequence).